One and the same sample provided the 31 T cell receptor beta chains below, sequenced in a study of blood T cell repertoires in COVID-19 (dated by TCRdb to between 2020 and 2021). Libraries were made using the immunoSEQ multiplex PCR assay. TCRdb carries this immuneACCESS record with in-frame sequences only. Its versions omit some clonotypes, under half of them owing to an unresolved V gene in the studies checked, with the rest unexplained. In this sample the table shows about 370,000 clones, 75% to 90% of which occur a single time. The top ten clonotypes cover roughly 1% of the sample. The sample consisted of PBMCs or T cells enriched from blood (not recorded which). These receptors all come from a man between 18 and 29 years old who had recovered from COVID-19.

The rearrangement joins TRBV28 to TRBJ1-5; D is unresolved. The CDR3 is 15 amino acids. V shed 2 bases and J shed 3 bases, with 11 bases lying between them. The germline V gene encodes CDR1 MDHEN and CDR2 SYDVKM. CDR3 amino acids: CASSLPGRNNQPQHF. The CDR3 nucleotides are TGTGCCAGCAGTTTACCCGGGAGGAACAATCAGCCCCAGCATTTT.

The V and J genes are TRBV4-1 and TRBJ1-5; D ambiguous. The CDR3 length is 16 residues. The germline V and J ends were trimmed by 4 bases and 2 bases, with 15 bases remaining between them. The germline CDR1 and CDR2 sequences are MGHRA and YSYEKL. The CDR3: CASSPEPRGGNQPQHF. The DNA of the CDR3 is TGCGCCAGCAGCCCTGAACCCCGCGGGGGCAATCAGCCCCAGCATTTT.

V is TRBV6-2 or TRBV6-3 and J is TRBJ2-1; 7 positions match TRBD2. The CDR3 totals 14 residues. With 5 bases clipped from V and 7 bases from J, the junction kept 8 bases outside the gene matches. The V gene's germline CDR1 is MNHEY and CDR2 SVGEGT. The CDR3 DNA reads as TGTGCCAGCAGTGGTGGCGGGAGTAGAAATGAGCAGTTCTTC. Its protein is CASSGGGSRNEQFF.

The chain uses TRBV11-2 and TRBJ2-2, with D possibly matching TRBD1 (6 bases). Germline values: CDR1 SGHAT, CDR2 FQNNGV. The CDR3 runs to 16 residues. V was shortened by 7 bases and J by 2 bases, with 17 bases between the two germline ends. In DNA form, the CDR3 reads TGTGCCAGCAACCCGGACAGCTTCGAAAACACCGGGGAGCTGTTTTTT. It specifies CASNPDSFENTGELFF.

The chain links TRBV2 to TRBJ2-7, with unresolved D. This CDR3 is built from 15 residues. Germline values: CDR1 SNHLY, CDR2 FYNNEI. V gave up 7 bases and J gave up 2 bases, with 18 bases separating them. CDR3 loop: CASTYRPSGAYEQYF. The CDR3 DNA sequence: TGTGCCAGCACATACCGTCCTAGTGGCGCCTACGAGCAGTACTTC.

This clone was seen just once. The chain uses TRBV28 and TRBJ1-2; D possibly corresponds to TRBD1 (5 bases). This CDR3 is built from 16 residues. Germline V lookup: CDR1 MDHEN, CDR2 SYDVKM. Trimming took 2 bases from V and 5 from J, leaving 18 bases between them. In DNA, the CDR3 is TGTGCCAGCAGTTTAGGGGGGGGGAATTCAGGATATGGCTACACCTTC. Its protein product is CASSLGGGNSGYGYTF.

The chain combines TRBV28 with TRBJ1-5; TRBD1 agrees at 7 bases. Germline V gives CDR1 MDHEN, CDR2 SYDVKM. Trimming cost V 4 bases and J 2 bases; bases outside gene matches: 5. This CDR3 region has 15 residues. The CDR3 loop is CASSSRGAGNQPQHF. CDR3 in DNA: TGTGCCAGCAGTTCCAGGGGGGCGGGCAATCAGCCCCAGCATTTT.

The V and J genes are TRBV18 and TRBJ1-5, with 8 bases matching TRBD1. V gave up 6 bases and J gave up 1 base; unmatched junction bases: 5. Germline lookup yields CDR1 KGHSH and CDR2 LQKENI. The CDR3 length is 15 residues. The CDR3 coding sequence is TGTGCCAGCTCCAGGACAGGGCACAGCAATCAGCCCCAGCATTTT. Translated: CASSRTGHSNQPQHF. The complete variable domain, with remaining parts taken from reference TRBV18 and TRBJ1-5, reads NAGVMQNPRHLVRRRGQEARLRCSPMKGHSHVYWYRQLPEEGLKFMVYLQKENIIDESGMPKERFSAEFPKEGPSILRIQQVVRGDSAAYFCASSRTGHSNQPQHFGDGTRLSIL.

This chain links TRBV9 with TRBJ1-2; perhaps TRBD1 as D (6 bases). The CDR3 contains 15 residues. V lost 3 bases, J lost 0 bases, and 12 bases lay in between. CDR1 and CDR2 (germline): SGDLS, YYNGEE. CDR3 coding DNA: TGTGCCAGCAGCGAAGGACAGCTTACTAACTATGGCTACACCTTC. Protein sequence: CASSEGQLTNYGYTF.

This clone occurred once. This rearrangement joins TRBV19 to TRBJ1-2; 9 bases align to TRBD1. J lost 8 bases, V lost 7 bases, and 11 bases had no gene match. This CDR3 region has 14 residues. Germline CDR1 is LNHDA and CDR2 is SQIVND (reference sequence). The CDR3: CASTAGTGSRGYTF. CDR3 nucleotides: TGTGCCAGTACCGCCGGGACAGGGAGTAGGGGCTACACCTTC.

The gene calls are TRBV6-5 and TRBJ2-2; D is unclear. This CDR3 is built from 11 residues. The germline V gene encodes CDR1 MNHEY and CDR2 SVGAGI. The V end lost 9 bases, the J end lost 6 bases, and 8 bases lay between the germline ends. CDR3 in DNA: TGTGCCAGTGAAGAGGCCGGGGAGCTGTTTTTT. Amino acid sequence: CASEEAGELFF.

The chain combines TRBV2 with TRBJ2-2; 13 nucleotides match TRBD2. CDR1 and CDR2 from the germline V gene are SNHLY and FYNNEI. J lost 8 bases, V lost 8 bases, and 5 bases had no gene match. This CDR3 is built from 14 residues. The CDR3 sequence: CASLGLAGTGELFF. The CDR3 coding sequence is TGTGCCAGCCTGGGACTAGCGGGAACGGGGGAGCTGTTTTTT.

V and J are TRBV12-3 or TRBV12-4 and TRBJ1-2; 8 nucleotides match TRBD1. CDR3 length equals 13 residues. Unmatched junction bases numbered 6, after V lost 4 bases and J lost 8 bases. DNA for the CDR3: TGTGCCAGCAGTTGGACAGGGTCGGACGGCTACACCTTC. It codes for CASSWTGSDGYTF.

The sample holds a few counts of this clone. The chain recombines TRBV10-3 with TRBJ2-1; 9 nucleotides line up with TRBD1. Germline CDR1 reads ENHRY; CDR2 reads SYGVKD. This CDR3 is 11 amino acids long. V was pared by 6 bases and J by 16 bases, with 7 bases of the junction left unmatched. CDR3 sequence: CAISEGQGIFF. The CDR3 DNA reads as TGTGCCATCAGCGAGGGACAGGGAATTTTCTTC.

This clone has a single count. This sequence joins TRBV7-8 and TRBJ1-2, with a weak D call TRBD1 (5 bases). The V end was cut by 6 bases, the J end by 6 bases, with 14 bases between. The CDR3 runs 13 residues. The germline V gene has CDR1 SGHVS and CDR2 FQNEAQ. Here the CDR3 DNA reads TGTGCCAGCAGTCCCCACAGGAACGATGGCTACACCTTC. The encoded protein is CASSPHRNDGYTF.

This chain links TRBV4-3 with TRBJ1-6, with TRBD1 matching over 9 bases. V shed 0 bases, J shed 9 bases, and the junction held 6 bases outside the gene matches. The CDR3 loop spans 16 amino acids. Germline CDR1 is LGHNA and CDR2 is YSLEER. The CDR3 region is CASSQDWTGVGSPLHF. As DNA, the CDR3 is TGCGCCAGCAGCCAAGATTGGACAGGGGTTGGTTCACCCCTCCACTTT.

The V gene is TRBV30, the J gene TRBJ1-4, with D possibly being TRBD1 (5 bases). Germline loops: CDR1 GTSNPN, CDR2 SVGIG (reference sequence). The CDR3 length is 12 residues. The germline V and J ends were trimmed by 3 bases and 7 bases, with 9 bases remaining between them. This chain's CDR3 is CAWSRAAEKLFF. The CDR3 coding sequence is TGTGCCTGGAGCAGGGCGGCTGAAAAACTGTTTTTT.

V usage is TRBV6-5 and J usage is TRBJ1-2; D is unresolved. With 11 bases removed from V and 2 bases from J, the gap between germline ends came to 9 bases. Looked up from germline, CDR1 is MNHEY and CDR2 is SVGAGI. This CDR3 has 11 amino acids. The CDR3 DNA sequence: TGTGCCGTGAGGGCCAACTATGGCTACACCTTC. It encodes CAVRANYGYTF.

This sequence joins TRBV7-3 and TRBJ2-1; tentatively, D is TRBD1 (5 bases). Germline CDR1 and CDR2: SGHTA and FQGTGA. V dropped 1 base and J dropped 4 bases, with 8 bases sitting between them. The CDR3 runs 14 residues. Here the CDR3 DNA reads TGTGCCAGCAGCTTAATTGACAGTTACAATGAGCAGTTCTTC. It yields the protein CASSLIDSYNEQFF. The variable domain in full, with the rest retrieved from reference TRBV7-3 and TRBJ2-1, is GAGVSQTPSNKVTEKGKYVELRCDPISGHTALYWYRQSLGQGPEFLIYFQGTGAADDSGLPNDRFFAVRPEGSVSTLKIQRTERGDSAVYLCASSLIDSYNEQFFGPGTRLTVL.

This chain links TRBV25-1 with TRBJ1-5; 7 bases fit TRBD1. The junction had 6 bases not matched to a gene; V was cut back by 7 bases and J by 3 bases. The CDR3 spans 14 residues. The germline V gene encodes CDR1 MGHDK and CDR2 SYGVNS. The CDR3 DNA follows: TGTGCCAGCAAACCAGGGGGAAACAATCAGCCCCAGCATTTT. Its protein product is CASKPGGNNQPQHF.

The chain has TRBV10-3 and TRBJ2-7; maybe TRBD2 (5 bases). The germline V and J ends were trimmed by 2 bases and 0 bases, with 5 bases remaining between them. Germline V gives CDR1 ENHRY, CDR2 SYGVKD. The CDR3 covers 13 residues. In DNA form, the CDR3 reads TGTGCCATCAGTGAGGAGGGCTCCTACGAGCAGTACTTC. Translated: CAISEEGSYEQYF.

This chain joins TRBV5-1 and TRBJ2-1; 7 bases map to TRBD1. Germline CDR1 and CDR2: SGHRS and YFSETQ. The CDR3 is 14 residues long. V was clipped by 2 bases and J by 4 bases; unmatched bases: 3. The CDR3 sequence is CASSLGTDYNEQFF. The CDR3 DNA reads as TGCGCCAGCAGCTTAGGGACAGATTACAATGAGCAGTTCTTC.

The chain's CDR3 is CASSTLGTGLTTSDGYTF. In DNA, the CDR3 is TGTGCCAGTAGTACCCTCGGGACAGGGCTAACTACCAGTGATGGCTACACCTTC. This chain joins TRBV19 and TRBJ1-2, with 9 bases matching TRBD1. Germline-derived CDR1 and CDR2 are LNHDA and SQIVND (reference sequence). Trimming took 4 bases from V and 6 from J; bases not matched to a gene: 18. The CDR3 runs to 18 residues. Drawing the rest from reference TRBV19 and TRBJ1-2, the complete variable domain is DGGITQSPKYLFRKEGQNVTLSCEQNLNHDAMYWYRQDPGQGLRLIYYSQIVNDFQKGDIAEGYSVSREKKESFPLTVTSAQKNPTAFYLCASSTLGTGLTTSDGYTFGSGTRLTVV.

The chain combines TRBV6-4 with TRBJ2-3; 10 positions match TRBD2. Germline CDR1 is MRHNA and CDR2 is SNTAGT. The CDR3 is made up of 15 amino acids. V dropped 6 bases and J dropped 4; count of bases not matched to a gene: 7. The CDR3 region is CASSLTSGVPDTQYF. The CDR3 DNA reads TGTGCCAGCAGCCTCACTAGCGGGGTGCCAGATACGCAGTATTTT.

The chain recombines TRBV27 with TRBJ1-5; D might be TRBD1 (6 bases). The CDR3 has 13 residues. The V end was cut by 4 bases, the J end by 9 bases, with 13 bases between. Germline CDR1 and CDR2: MNHEY and SMNVEV (reference sequence). For the CDR3, the DNA is TGTGCCAGCAGTTATGGGGGGGCCGGGCCCCAGCATTTT. This gives the protein CASSYGGAGPQHF.

The chain links TRBV7-8 to TRBJ1-5; D is perhaps TRBD1 (6 bases). This CDR3 region has 15 residues. From germline, CDR1 is SGHVS and CDR2 FQNEAQ. V lost 7 bases and J 3 bases, leaving 16 bases between the germline ends. The CDR3 sequence is CASTPQQGNNQPQHF. DNA for the CDR3: TGTGCCAGCACTCCTCAACAGGGTAACAATCAGCCCCAGCATTTT.

The gene calls are TRBV7-2 and TRBJ2-7; TRBD2 matches 9 bases. V lost 4 bases, J lost 2 bases, and 6 bases stayed unmatched. Germline loops: CDR1 SGHTA, CDR2 FQGNSA. The CDR3 spans 15 residues. The DNA for the CDR3 is TGTGCCAGCAGCTCGCAGCGGGGGGCACCCTACGAGCAGTACTTC. Translating gives CASSSQRGAPYEQYF. Full variable domain (remainder filled in from reference TRBV7-2 and TRBJ2-7): GAGVSQSPSNKVTEKGKDVELRCDPISGHTALYWYRQSLGQGLEFLIYFQGNSAPDKSGLPSDRFSAERTGGSVSTLTIQRTQQEDSAVYLCASSSQRGAPYEQYFGPGTRLTVT.

This chain joins TRBV28 and TRBJ2-7; 12 nucleotides line up with TRBD2. V lost 3 bases and J lost 5; bases outside the gene matches: 5. CDR3 size: 15 residues. Germline-derived CDR1 and CDR2 are MDHEN and SYDVKM. The CDR3 is CASSLRLAGVNEQYF. Written as DNA, the CDR3 is TGTGCCAGCAGTTTGAGACTAGCGGGAGTTAACGAGCAGTACTTC. Based on the CDR3 plus reference TRBV28 and TRBJ2-7, the full variable domain is DVKVTQSSRYLVKRTGEKVFLECVQDMDHENMFWYRQDPGLGLRLIYFSYDVKMKEKGDIPEGYSVSREKKERFSLILESASTNQTSMYLCASSLRLAGVNEQYFGPGTRLTVT.

Here the CDR3 DNA reads TGTGCCAGCAGTCGGGAGGGGTATGGCTACACCTTC. Amino acids: CASSREGYGYTF. The chain carries TRBV28 and TRBJ1-2; TRBD1 is a possible D gene (5 bases). Between the trimmed V and J ends, which lost 5 bases and 5 bases, there was a span of 9 bases. Germline lookup yields CDR1 MDHEN and CDR2 SYDVKM. CDR3 length: 12 residues.

This chain joins TRBV2 and TRBJ1-1; D perhaps matches TRBD1 (5 bases). Germline assignment: CDR1 SNHLY and CDR2 FYNNEI. CDR3 size: 15 residues. V was trimmed by 7 bases and J by 5 bases, leaving 20 bases between them. This CDR3 is CASKDGRGAGTEAFF. The CDR3 DNA reads as TGTGCCAGCAAAGATGGTCGGGGCGCGGGGACTGAAGCTTTCTTT.

The chain couples TRBV9 to TRBJ2-7; no reliable D call. V lost 5 bases to trimming and J lost 2 bases, with 11 bases between them. The CDR3 is made up of 13 amino acids. Germline V gene data show CDR1 as SGDLS and CDR2 as YYNGEE. The CDR3 sequence: CASSRDWAYEQYF. The CDR3 DNA follows: TGTGCCAGCAGTCGCGACTGGGCCTACGAGCAGTACTTC. Looking up the rest from reference TRBV9 and TRBJ2-7 gives the full variable domain: DSGVTQTPKHLITATGQRVTLRCSPRSGDLSVYWYQQSLDQGLQFLIQYYNGEERAKGNILERFSAQQFPDLHSELNLSSLELGDSALYFCASSRDWAYEQYFGPGTRLTVT.